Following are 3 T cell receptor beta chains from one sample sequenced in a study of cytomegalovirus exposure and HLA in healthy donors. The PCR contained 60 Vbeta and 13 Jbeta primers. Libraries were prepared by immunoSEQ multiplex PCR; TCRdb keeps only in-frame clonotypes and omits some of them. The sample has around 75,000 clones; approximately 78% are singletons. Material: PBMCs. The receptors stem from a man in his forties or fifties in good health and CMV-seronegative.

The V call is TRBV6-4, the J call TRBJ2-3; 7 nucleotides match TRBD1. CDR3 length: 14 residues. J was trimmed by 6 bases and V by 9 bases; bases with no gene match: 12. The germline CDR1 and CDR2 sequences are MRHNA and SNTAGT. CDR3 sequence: CASWSGQAGDTQYF. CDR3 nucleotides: TGTGCCAGTTGGTCCGGACAGGCGGGCGATACGCAGTATTTT.

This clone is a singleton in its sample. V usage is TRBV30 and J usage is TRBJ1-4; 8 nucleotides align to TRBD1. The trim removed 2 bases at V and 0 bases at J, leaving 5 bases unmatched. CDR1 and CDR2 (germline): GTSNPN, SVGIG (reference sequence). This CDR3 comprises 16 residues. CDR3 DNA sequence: TGTGCCTGGAGTCCAGGACAGGGTGCAACTAATGAAAAACTGTTTTTT. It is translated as CAWSPGQGATNEKLFF.

The CDR3 bases are TGTGCCAGCAGCGTATCCTCCTATGGCTACACCTTC. This gives the protein CASSVSSYGYTF. The chain combines TRBV9 with TRBJ1-2; D unresolved. Germline lookup yields CDR1 SGDLS and CDR2 YYNGEE. The V end was cut by 1 base, the J end by 4 bases, with 5 bases between. CDR3 length equals 12 residues.